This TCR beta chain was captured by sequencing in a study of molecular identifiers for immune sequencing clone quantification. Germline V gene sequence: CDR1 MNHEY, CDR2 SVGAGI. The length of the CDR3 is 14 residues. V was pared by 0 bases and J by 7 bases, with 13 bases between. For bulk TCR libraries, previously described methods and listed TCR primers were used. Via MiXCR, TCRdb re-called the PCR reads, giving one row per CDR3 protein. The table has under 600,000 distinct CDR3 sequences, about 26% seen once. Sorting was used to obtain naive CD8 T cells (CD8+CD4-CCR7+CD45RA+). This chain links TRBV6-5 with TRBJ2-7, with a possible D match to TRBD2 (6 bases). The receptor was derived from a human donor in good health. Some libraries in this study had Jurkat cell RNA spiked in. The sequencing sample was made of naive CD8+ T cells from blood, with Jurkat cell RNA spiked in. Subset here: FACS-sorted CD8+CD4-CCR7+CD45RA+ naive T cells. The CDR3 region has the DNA TGTGCCAGCAGTTACTCGCTCCGGGGGTGGGAGCAGTACTTC. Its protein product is CASSYSLRGWEQYF.